These 27 T cell receptor beta chains came from one sample sequenced in a study of blood T cell repertoires in COVID-19. Profiling relied on immunoSEQ multiplex PCR, and the TCRdb table lists in-frame clones only, not all of them. The profile covers a few hundred thousand clones, with around 88% appearing a single time and about 7% taken by the ten largest. Sequencing was carried out using peripheral blood. These receptors came from a young woman who had recovered from COVID-19.

CDR3 region: CASSSDRGGYYNEQFF. The DNA for the CDR3 is TGTGCCAGCAGTTCGGACAGGGGAGGTTACTACAATGAGCAGTTCTTC. The chain carries TRBV6-2 or TRBV6-3 and TRBJ2-1, with 9 nucleotides matching TRBD1. The J segment lost 3 bases and the V segment lost 4 bases, leaving 7 bases of the junction unmatched. The CDR3 runs to 16 residues. Germline V gene data show CDR1 as MNHEY and CDR2 as SVGEGT.

The CDR3 spells CATRGTAVEKLFF. In nucleotides, the CDR3 is TGTGCCACCCGGGGGACAGCGGTGGAAAAACTGTTTTTT. V usage is TRBV12-3 or TRBV12-4 and J usage is TRBJ1-4, with TRBD1 identical over 7 bases. J gave up 8 bases and V 10 bases, and 10 bases lay outside the gene matches. The CDR3 totals 13 residues.

V usage is TRBV6-2 or TRBV6-3 and J usage is TRBJ1-1; D call uncertain. The germline CDR1 and CDR2 sequences are MNHEY and SVGEGT. The CDR3 is 14 residues long. V dropped 2 bases and J dropped 4 bases, with 11 bases sitting between them. The CDR3 nucleotides read TGTGCCAGCAGTTACATAGCGGGCAGCACTGAAGCTTTCTTT. Its protein is CASSYIAGSTEAFF.

V and J are TRBV7-9 and TRBJ1-1; TRBD1 matches 11 bases. In germline, CDR1 is SEHNR, CDR2 FQNEAQ (reference sequence). V lost 4 bases, J lost 10 bases, and 2 bases stayed unmatched. This CDR3 spans 12 amino acids. CDR3 in DNA: TGTGCCAGCAGCTCCGGACAGGGGGCAGCTTTCTTT. It encodes CASSSGQGAAFF.

There are a few counts of this clone. The chain joins TRBV5-4 to TRBJ1-2, with 10 nucleotides matching TRBD1. The CDR3 spans 14 residues. Unmatched junction bases numbered 4, after V lost 4 bases and J lost 4 bases. The germline V gene encodes CDR1 SGHNT and CDR2 YYREEE (reference sequence). CDR3 coding DNA: TGTGCCAGCAGCCCCCGGGACAGGGGCTATGGCTACACCTTC. Translating gives CASSPRDRGYGYTF.

This clone appeared a single time. The rearrangement joins TRBV5-1 to TRBJ2-2; 14 bases fit TRBD2. The germline V gene has CDR1 SGHRS and CDR2 YFSETQ. CDR3 length equals 20 residues. V dropped 5 bases and J dropped 0; count of bases not matched to a gene: 12. CDR3: CASRNRLAGGLIPNTGELFF. CDR3 bases: TGCGCCAGCAGAAACCGACTAGCGGGGGGGCTAATTCCGAACACCGGGGAGCTGTTTTTT.

The rearrangement links TRBV5-5 to TRBJ2-7; a possible D gene is TRBD1 (5 bases). The CDR3 length is 15 residues. V lost 0 bases and J 1 base, leaving 11 bases between the germline ends. Germline V gene sequence: CDR1 SGHKS, CDR2 YYEKEE (reference sequence). The CDR3 nucleotides read TGTGCCAGCAGCTTGGGGGGCAGGACATCCTACGAGCAGTACTTC. Translating it yields CASSLGGRTSYEQYF.

The chain uses TRBV6-6 and TRBJ1-1; TRBD1 might be the D (5 bases). Germline CDR1 MNHNY, CDR2 SVGAGI (reference sequence). The CDR3 contains 11 residues. V was cut by 6 bases and J by 4 bases, with 6 bases left in between. The CDR3 is CASRGGTEAFF. CDR3 bases: TGTGCCAGCAGGGGGGGCACTGAAGCTTTCTTT.

This chain connects TRBV6-5 to TRBJ1-3; unclear D gene. CDR3 size: 15 residues. The germline V and J ends were trimmed by 6 bases and 3 bases, with 15 bases remaining between them. Germline CDR1 reads MNHEY; CDR2 reads SVGAGI. This chain's CDR3 is CASRGSSAGGNTIYF. The CDR3 DNA reads as TGTGCCAGCAGGGGGTCTTCGGCGGGTGGAAACACCATATATTTT.

The rearrangement links TRBV7-3 to TRBJ2-7; a weak D match, TRBD2 (6 bases). Trimming took 5 bases from V and 0 from J, leaving 14 bases between them. The CDR3 has 15 residues. Germline CDR1 reads SGHTA; CDR2 reads FQGTGA. In DNA form, the CDR3 reads TGTGCCAGCAGCCCCGGAGCCGGGAGCTCCTACGAGCAGTACTTC. Its translation: CASSPGAGSSYEQYF.

The rearrangement joins TRBV6-1 to TRBJ1-6; a weak D match, TRBD1 (6 bases). V gave up 1 base and J gave up 10 bases, with 11 bases separating them. The CDR3 is 14 amino acids. Germline lookup yields CDR1 MNHNS and CDR2 SASEGT. The DNA for the CDR3 is TGTGCCAGCAGTGAAGTGGACAGCTTATCACCCCTCCACTTT. Protein: CASSEVDSLSPLHF.

The V gene is TRBV7-3, the J gene TRBJ1-2; maybe TRBD1 (5 bases). Germline CDR1 is SGHTA and CDR2 is FQGTGA. This CDR3 spans 14 amino acids. V lost 5 bases and J lost 8, with 18 bases in between. This CDR3 reads CASSAELLKGGYTF. In nucleotides, the CDR3 is TGTGCCAGCAGCGCGGAACTCCTCAAGGGGGGCTACACCTTC. The full variable domain, with the rest looked up from reference TRBV7-3 and TRBJ1-2, is GAGVSQTPSNKVTEKGKYVELRCDPISGHTALYWYRQSLGQGPEFLIYFQGTGAADDSGLPNDRFFAVRPEGSVSTLKIQRTERGDSAVYLCASSAELLKGGYTFGSGTRLTVV.

This chain uses TRBV30 with TRBJ1-4; maybe TRBD1 (5 bases). Trimming left V 6 bases short and J 8 bases short, with 19 bases between. Germline V CDR1 and CDR2: GTSNPN, SVGIG (reference sequence). This CDR3 has 14 residues. CDR3 nucleotides: TGTGCCTGCCTAACCTCGGGACTGGGGGAAAAACTGTTTTTT. As protein: CACLTSGLGEKLFF. The variable domain in full, with the rest retrieved from reference TRBV30 and TRBJ1-4, is SQTIHQWPATLVQPVGSPLSLECTVEGTSNPNLYWYRQAAGRGLQLLFYSVGIGQISSEVPQNLSASRPQDRQFILSSKKLLLSDSGFYLCACLTSGLGEKLFFGSGTQLSVL.

In this sample, this clone turned up once. This CDR3 is CASSLDSYNEQFF. CDR3 sequence (DNA): TGTGCCAGCAGTCTTGACAGTTACAATGAGCAGTTCTTC. This rearrangement joins TRBV28 to TRBJ2-1, with D perhaps TRBD1 (5 bases). CDR1 is MDHEN, CDR2 SYDVKM, per germline. The ends were cut back, 5 bases at V and 4 bases at J, with 9 bases in the middle. This CDR3 has 13 amino acids.

The chain has TRBV6-5 and TRBJ2-6; 10 nucleotides agree with TRBD1. Germline values: CDR1 MNHEY, CDR2 SVGAGI. Trimming cost V 7 bases and J 5 bases; bases outside gene matches: 5. This CDR3 contains 15 residues. The CDR3 DNA is TGTGCCAGCACCGGACAGGGGGGCCGGGCCAACGTCCTGACTTTC. It codes for CASTGQGGRANVLTF.

The gene calls are TRBV4-3 and TRBJ2-3; no firm D call. V was shortened by 0 bases and J by 4 bases, with 11 bases between the two germline ends. The CDR3 is 15 amino acids. CDR1 LGHNA and CDR2 YSLEER come from the germline V gene. CDR3 coding DNA: TGCGCCAGCAGCCAAGATTACACAGTTCCAGATACGCAGTATTTT. It is translated as CASSQDYTVPDTQYF.

This clone has just a few counts. The chain combines TRBV5-4 with TRBJ1-4, with 8 bases that match TRBD1. This CDR3 region has 15 residues. Germline-derived CDR1 and CDR2 are SGHNT and YYREEE (reference sequence). V was clipped by 4 bases and J by 4 bases; unmatched bases: 6. CDR3 sequence: CASSERQGYNEKLFF. CDR3 DNA: TGTGCCAGCAGCGAGAGACAGGGGTATAATGAAAAACTGTTTTTT. The full variable domain, its missing parts supplied by reference TRBV5-4 and TRBJ1-4, is ETGVTQSPTHLIKTRGQQVTLRCSSQSGHNTVSWYQQALGQGPQFIFQYYREEENGRGNFPPRFSGLQFPNYSSELNVNALELDDSALYLCASSERQGYNEKLFFGSGTQLSVL.

The genes are TRBV5-1 and TRBJ2-5; 9 nucleotides line up with TRBD1. This CDR3 comprises 14 residues. Unmatched junction bases numbered 6, after V lost 4 bases and J lost 5 bases. Looked up from germline, CDR1 is SGHRS and CDR2 is YFSETQ. CDR3 loop: CASSGTGLDETQYF. The CDR3 coding sequence is TGCGCCAGCAGCGGGACAGGGCTCGACGAGACCCAGTACTTC.

This chain joins TRBV6-6 and TRBJ1-6; D not resolved. The CDR3 spans 16 residues. Germline CDR1 MNHNY, CDR2 SVGAGI (reference sequence). Trimming removed 4 bases at V and 0 bases at J, with 10 bases between. CDR3 protein: CASSLGGGSYNSPLHF. DNA for the CDR3: TGTGCCAGCAGTTTGGGCGGAGGCTCCTATAATTCACCCCTCCACTTT.

The J gene is TRBJ1-2, the V gene TRBV2, with a possible D match to TRBD1 (5 bases). Trimming removed 3 bases at V and 4 bases at J, with 9 bases between. Germline-derived CDR1 and CDR2 are SNHLY and FYNNEI. The CDR3 length is 13 residues. DNA of the CDR3: TGTGCCAGCAGTGACGGCAGGGCCTATGGCTACACCTTC. Protein product: CASSDGRAYGYTF.

The chain recombines TRBV28 with TRBJ2-5; 7 bases align to TRBD1. V was pared by 3 bases and J by 4 bases, with 8 bases of the junction left unmatched. From germline, CDR1 is MDHEN and CDR2 SYDVKM. The CDR3 runs to 15 residues. The CDR3 is CASSFQRQGGETQYF. The CDR3 bases are TGTGCCAGCAGTTTCCAAAGACAGGGTGGAGAGACCCAGTACTTC.

The chain has TRBV18 and TRBJ1-4, with 7 bases fitting TRBD1. Germline CDR1 and CDR2: KGHSH and LQKENI. The trim removed 4 bases at V and 8 bases at J, leaving 13 bases unmatched. The CDR3 runs 16 residues. The CDR3 protein is CASSRAGGSPDEKLFF. DNA of the CDR3: TGTGCCAGCTCACGGGCAGGGGGGTCCCCGGACGAAAAACTGTTTTTT.

This chain links TRBV5-1 with TRBJ1-1, with 7 nucleotides matching TRBD1. The CDR3 length is 18 residues. Germline assignment: CDR1 SGHRS and CDR2 YFSETQ. Germline trimming cut 0 bases from V and 5 bases from J; bases unmatched to any gene: 16. The CDR3 region is CASSLGNPGRVRGTEAFF. The DNA for the CDR3 is TGCGCCAGCAGCTTGGGCAACCCGGGTCGGGTCAGGGGGACTGAAGCTTTCTTT.

This clone has a handful of counts. The gene calls are TRBV6-2 or TRBV6-3 and TRBJ1-2, with D maybe TRBD1 (5 bases). Germline CDR1 is MNHEY and CDR2 is SVGEGT. V lost 5 bases to trimming and J lost 4 bases, with 14 bases between them. CDR3 size: 14 residues. The CDR3 DNA sequence: TGTGCCAGCAGTGATAAGGGGTCAACCTATGGCTACACCTTC. Translation: CASSDKGSTYGYTF.

The V gene is TRBV29-1, the J gene TRBJ2-3; 8 bases map to TRBD1. Trimming took 5 bases from V and 2 from J; bases not matched to a gene: 9. Germline V lookup: CDR1 SQVTM, CDR2 ANQGSEA. This CDR3 spans 15 amino acids. The CDR3: CSVLRQGPLTDTQYF. CDR3 in DNA: TGCAGCGTTCTCAGACAGGGGCCCCTCACAGATACGCAGTATTTT.

Worth noting for this clone: The sample holds other DNA sequences that translate to the same CDR3. The V call is TRBV2, the J call TRBJ1-5, with 10 bases aligning to TRBD1. V lost 6 bases and J lost 5; bases outside the gene matches: 4. CDR1 is SNHLY and CDR2 is FYNNEI in the germline V gene. This CDR3 has 14 amino acids. The CDR3 DNA follows: TGTGCCAGCAGCGGGACAGGGGAGGATCAGCCCCAGCATTTT. Translation gives CASSGTGEDQPQHF.

The V call is TRBV27, the J call TRBJ1-1, with D uncertain. Germline-derived CDR1 and CDR2 are MNHEY and SMNVEV (reference sequence). The CDR3 has 13 residues. V was shortened by 5 bases and J by 4 bases, with 11 bases between the two germline ends. DNA of the CDR3: TGTGCCAGCAGTCCCCTGAAGAGCACTGAAGCTTTCTTT. This encodes CASSPLKSTEAFF.